This TCR beta chain was obtained from a study of CD8 T cells in ankylosing spondylitis. The study, taken as a whole, reports: Before this, some motif variants had been reported in reactive arthritis synovial fluid and blood. Reportedly, significant enrichment of disease-linked clones occurred in matched ankylosing spondylitis synovial fluid.

One entry per CDR3 protein results from TCRdb running MiXCR on the 5' RACE reads. Here the sample spans 120,000 to 150,000 distinct CDR3 sequences, roughly 8.8% being singletons. This clonotype has at least ten counts. Antigen unknown. Trimming took 4 bases from V and 3 from J, leaving 15 bases between them. The CDR3 is made up of 15 amino acids. Germline V lookup: CDR1 SGHVS, CDR2 FQNEAQ. Sequenced: synovial fluid, either unsorted or a sorted T cell fraction (not recorded which). This chain connects TRBV7-8 to TRBJ1-2, with D unclear. This receptor was obtained from a male donor with ankylosing spondylitis. The CDR3 DNA is TGTGCCAGCAGCTCATATTCGACTGGCCACTATGGCTACACCTTC. It specifies CASSSYSTGHYGYTF.